Following are 29 T cell receptor beta chains from one sample sequenced in a study of early T cells in non-severe SARS-CoV-2 infection. TCRdb re-called the 5' RACE reads through MiXCR, storing one row per CDR3 protein. The top ten hold about 14% of the sample, which has about 33,000 distinct CDR3 sequences, over 4.5% seen once. Input material: whole blood. The origin of the receptors is an adult who was a healthcare worker with PCR-confirmed SARS-CoV-2 infection or an uninfected control (not recorded which).

Ten or more counts support this clonotype. This chain uses TRBV12-3 or TRBV12-4 with TRBJ1-2; TRBD1 matches 7 bases. V was pared by 5 bases and J by 4 bases, with 7 bases of the junction left unmatched. This CDR3 contains 14 residues. The CDR3 region is CASSPRGQAYGYTF. The CDR3 region has the DNA TGTGCCAGCAGTCCTCGCGGACAGGCCTATGGCTACACCTTC.

This clonotype was counted a few times. V and J are TRBV28 and TRBJ2-7; 9 bases are a match to TRBD1. Germline V gene data show CDR1 as MDHEN and CDR2 as SYDVKM. This CDR3 is 15 amino acids long. The ends lost 5 bases at V and 4 bases at J; junction bases unmatched: 9. The CDR3 DNA sequence: TGTGCCAGCAGTCTTACGACAGGGGGTGTGTACGAGCAGTACTTC. Encoded protein: CASSLTTGGVYEQYF.

This clonotype was found many times. This rearrangement joins TRBV12-3 or TRBV12-4 to TRBJ1-1; D is perhaps TRBD1 (5 bases). CDR3 size: 14 residues. Trimming left V 3 bases short and J 1 base short, with 9 bases between. In DNA form, the CDR3 reads TGTGCCAGCAGTTTGGTTGGGGGGAACACTGAAGCTTTCTTT. Amino acids: CASSLVGGNTEAFF.

This clonotype was counted at least ten times. CDR3 sequence reads: CASSLVTEAFF. The CDR3, as DNA: TGTGCCAGCAGCTTAGTGACTGAAGCTTTCTTT. This chain links TRBV7-9 with TRBJ1-1; no clear D. From germline, CDR1 is SEHNR and CDR2 FQNEAQ (reference sequence). Between the trimmed V and J ends, which lost 1 base and 5 bases, there was a span of 2 bases. This CDR3 has 11 amino acids. Looking up the rest from reference TRBV7-9 and TRBJ1-1 gives the full variable domain: DTGVSQNPRHKITKRGQNVTFRCDPISEHNRLYWYRQTLGQGPEFLTYFQNEAQLEKSRLLSDRFSAERPKGSFSTLEIQRTEQGDSAMYLCASSLVTEAFFGQGTRLTVV.

This clonotype occurred a few times. V and J are TRBV6-6 and TRBJ2-3; D not certain. CDR3 size: 13 residues. The ends were cut back, 4 bases at V and 4 bases at J, with 9 bases in the middle. Germline CDR1 MNHNY, CDR2 SVGAGI (reference sequence). CDR3 loop: CASSSYVSDTQYF. In DNA form, the CDR3 reads TGTGCCAGCAGTTCCTACGTCTCAGATACGCAGTATTTT.

This clonotype was observed at least ten times. The genes are TRBV5-1 and TRBJ2-6; D uncertain. The length of the CDR3 is 15 residues. CDR1 and CDR2 (germline): SGHRS, YFSETQ. V lost 0 bases and J lost 2, with 6 bases in between. CDR3 sequence reads: CASSLVATGANVLTF. DNA for the CDR3: TGCGCCAGCAGCTTGGTGGCTACTGGGGCCAACGTCCTGACTTTC.

This clonotype showed up many times. This rearrangement joins TRBV30 to TRBJ2-7, with 12 bases that match TRBD2. The V gene end was trimmed by 3 bases and the J gene end by 3 bases; junction bases not matched to a gene: 6. Germline V lookup: CDR1 GTSNPN, CDR2 SVGIG (reference sequence). This CDR3 region has 15 residues. This chain's CDR3 is CAWSPRLAGDYEQYF. The CDR3 DNA reads as TGTGCCTGGAGCCCCCGACTAGCGGGGGACTACGAGCAGTACTTC.

At least ten counts were recorded for this clonotype. The rearrangement joins TRBV20-1 to TRBJ1-3; the D is unclear. This CDR3 region has 11 residues. Germline values: CDR1 DFQATT, CDR2 SNEGSKA (reference sequence). The germline V and J ends were trimmed by 6 bases and 0 bases, with 3 bases remaining between them. For the CDR3, the DNA is TGCAGTGCCACCTCTGGAAACACCATATATTTT. Protein product: CSATSGNTIYF.

This clonotype was counted ten times or more. The rearrangement joins TRBV6-2 or TRBV6-3 to TRBJ2-5; perhaps TRBD2 as D (6 bases). The germline V gene encodes CDR1 MNHEY and CDR2 SVGEGT. CDR3 length: 14 residues. With 0 bases removed from V and 10 bases from J, the gap between germline ends came to 15 bases. The CDR3 nucleotides read TGTGCCAGCAGTTACTCTTTGCTAGCGCGCCGCCAGTACTTC. Protein product: CASSYSLLARRQYF.

Many counts were recorded for this clonotype. The CDR3 nucleotides read TGTGCCAGCAGTAGGGGACAGGGGAAAGAGACCCAGTACTTC. Its protein product is CASSRGQGKETQYF. This chain connects TRBV28 to TRBJ2-5; 10 positions agree with TRBD1. Germline assignment: CDR1 MDHEN and CDR2 SYDVKM. The V and J ends lost 5 bases and 3 bases, in that order; junction bases with no gene match: 3. CDR3 length equals 14 residues.

At least ten counts were recorded for this clonotype. This chain links TRBV9 with TRBJ2-1; D ambiguous. The V gene's germline CDR1 is SGDLS and CDR2 YYNGEE. Trimming took off 0 bases at V and 7 bases at J, with 8 bases between the two ends. This CDR3 has 13 residues. In DNA, the CDR3 is TGTGCCAGCAGCGTAGATTTGGGGAATGAGCAGTTCTTC. Protein product: CASSVDLGNEQFF.

This chain joins TRBV19 and TRBJ1-2; tentatively, D is TRBD1 (5 bases). Per the germline V gene, CDR1 is LNHDA and CDR2 is SQIVND (reference sequence). V was pared by 0 bases and J by 2 bases, with 7 bases between. The CDR3 covers 14 residues. This CDR3 is CASSIERGNYGYTF. The CDR3 coding sequence is TGTGCCAGTAGTATAGAACGGGGCAACTATGGCTACACCTTC.

This clonotype was recorded at least ten times. The chain couples TRBV28 to TRBJ1-2; no firm D call. Trimming shortened V by 7 bases and J by 8 bases, and 14 bases separated the two germline ends. CDR3 length: 12 amino acids. Germline V gene lookup returns CDR1 MDHEN and CDR2 SYDVKM. CDR3 in DNA: TGTGCCAGCATGGGGATCGGTGACGGCTACACCTTC. Protein: CASMGIGDGYTF.

Remarks on this clonotype: A much larger clone sits a single nucleotide away, making a read error possible. V is TRBV7-8 and J is TRBJ2-3; TRBD1 is a possible D gene (5 bases). Trimming removed 0 bases from V and 7 bases from J, with 14 bases in between. CDR3 length: 15 residues. CDR1 is SGHVS, CDR2 FQNEAQ, per germline. The CDR3 sequence is CASSLAPTRTNTQYF. The CDR3 nucleotides are TGTGCCAGCAGCTTAGCACCTACAAGGACAAATACGCAGTATTTT.

This clonotype was detected many times. The CDR3 DNA is TGTGCCAGCAGTGAAGGGGGGGGACGAACTGAAGCTTTCTTT. Its protein is CASSEGGGRTEAFF. The chain joins TRBV6-1 to TRBJ1-1, with a weak D call TRBD1 (5 bases). From germline, CDR1 is MNHNS and CDR2 SASEGT. V was shortened by 1 base and J by 5 bases, with 11 bases between the two germline ends. This CDR3 has 14 amino acids.

About this clonotype: A clone one base away is much larger, so this may be a read error. This chain links TRBV7-8 with TRBJ2-7; D is unclear. This CDR3 comprises 11 residues. Germline CDR1 and CDR2: SGHVS and FQNEAQ. Trimming took off 5 bases at V and 11 bases at J, with 13 bases between the two ends. The CDR3 is CASSITEVKYF. The CDR3 coding sequence is TGTGCCAGCAGCATTACAGAAGTGAAGTACTTC.

Ten or more counts support this clonotype. The CDR3: CASSSTQGDYGYTF. CDR3 DNA: TGTGCCAGCAGCTCCACTCAGGGGGACTATGGCTACACCTTC. This rearrangement joins TRBV7-9 to TRBJ1-2, with TRBD1 identical over 7 bases. The CDR3 covers 14 residues. Germline trimming cut 4 bases from V and 3 bases from J; bases unmatched to any gene: 5. CDR1 and CDR2 (germline): SEHNR, FQNEAQ (reference sequence).

V is TRBV7-3 and J is TRBJ2-2, with D tentatively TRBD1 (5 bases). The CDR3 is 13 residues long. Germline values: CDR1 SGHTA, CDR2 FQGTGA. The V end lost 5 bases, the J end lost 6 bases, and 10 bases lay between the germline ends. DNA of the CDR3: TGTGCCAGCAGCGCGCAGGGTCCCGGGGAGCTGTTTTTT. This codes for CASSAQGPGELFF.

This clonotype occurred many times. The chain uses TRBV28 and TRBJ1-1; D gene unclear. V lost 7 bases and J 1 base, leaving 25 bases between the germline ends. Per germline, CDR1 MDHEN and CDR2 SYDVKM. The CDR3 has 18 amino acids. CDR3 coding DNA: TGTGCCAGCACCACCGAAACGGGAAGGAGATCTGGGAACACTGAAGCTTTCTTT. It specifies CASTTETGRRSGNTEAFF.

This clonotype was seen ten or more times. The V and J genes are TRBV5-1 and TRBJ2-1; 10 bases are shared with TRBD2. V lost 1 base, J lost 4 bases, and 5 bases stayed unmatched. Looked up from germline, CDR1 is SGHRS and CDR2 is YFSETQ. There are 16 residues in the CDR3. CDR3 sequence reads: CASSLKSSGGYNEQFF. The CDR3 nucleotides are TGCGCCAGCAGCTTGAAATCTAGCGGGGGTTACAATGAGCAGTTCTTC.

There are many counts of this clonotype. The V and J genes are TRBV7-9 and TRBJ2-7; the D call may be TRBD1 or TRBD2 (5 bases each). From germline, CDR1 is SEHNR and CDR2 FQNEAQ (reference sequence). There are 13 residues in the CDR3. Trimming cost V 3 bases and J 4 bases, with 10 bases left between them. CDR3 residues: CASSLMGVYEQYF. The CDR3 nucleotides read TGTGCCAGCAGCTTGATGGGGGTGTACGAGCAGTACTTC.

This clonotype has a count of ten or more. This chain connects TRBV6-6 to TRBJ2-3; D might be TRBD1 (5 bases). The CDR3 is made up of 14 amino acids. V dropped 0 bases and J dropped 2 bases, with 6 bases sitting between them. The germline V gene has CDR1 MNHNY and CDR2 SVGAGI (reference sequence). The CDR3 sequence: CASSYSDTTDTQYF. The CDR3 DNA reads TGTGCCAGCAGTTACTCGGACACCACAGATACGCAGTATTTT.

The chain is built from TRBV7-6 and TRBJ1-1, with no clear D. In germline, CDR1 is SGHVS, CDR2 FNYEAQ. CDR3 length: 13 residues. Between the trimmed V and J ends, which lost 2 bases and 0 bases, there was a span of 4 bases. Here the CDR3 DNA reads TGTGCCAGCAGCTTAAGTTTGAACACTGAAGCTTTCTTT. Its translation is CASSLSLNTEAFF.

This clonotype was seen at least ten times. This sequence joins TRBV29-1 and TRBJ1-5; D call uncertain. Germline CDR1 reads SQVTM; CDR2 reads ANQGSEA. The CDR3 covers 11 residues. V lost 2 bases and J 11 bases, leaving 10 bases between the germline ends. In DNA, the CDR3 is TGCAGCGTTGAACCTATGCGGGCCCAGCATTTT. It is translated as CSVEPMRAQHF.

This chain uses TRBV6-6 with TRBJ1-3; 8 nucleotides line up with TRBD1. Trimming took 0 bases from V and 2 from J; bases not matched to a gene: 0. Germline V gene sequence: CDR1 MNHNY, CDR2 SVGAGI (reference sequence). The CDR3 has 15 amino acids. This chain's CDR3 is CASSYSDRAGNTIYF. The DNA of the CDR3 is TGTGCCAGCAGTTACTCGGACAGGGCTGGAAACACCATATATTTT.

This clonotype was seen a handful of times. The V call is TRBV28, the J call TRBJ2-7; 9 bases are shared with TRBD1. The CDR3 has 15 amino acids. CDR1 MDHEN and CDR2 SYDVKM come from the germline V gene. The ends lost 4 bases at V and 3 bases at J; junction bases unmatched: 7. CDR3 residues: CASSSSGTGLYEQYF. CDR3 nucleotide sequence: TGTGCCAGCAGTTCCTCCGGGACAGGGCTCTACGAGCAGTACTTC.

This clonotype was found many times. Sequence at one end of the junction differs from germline and may be a read error. The chain recombines TRBV5-7 with TRBJ2-1, with no clear D. TRBV5-7 is an ORF, with its function uncertain. This CDR3 is 8 amino acids long. CDR3 nucleotide sequence: TGTGCCAGCAGCTTAATTGCCTTC. It translates to CASSLIAF.

This clonotype has ten or more counts. The CDR3 here is CASNPGGNTGELFF. The DNA for the CDR3 is TGTGCCAGCAATCCGGGGGGGAACACCGGGGAGCTGTTTTTT. The chain has TRBV6-6 and TRBJ2-2, with 7 bases identical to TRBD2. The CDR3 covers 14 residues. Per germline, CDR1 MNHNY and CDR2 SVGAGI (reference sequence). V was pared by 7 bases and J by 1 base, with 3 bases of the junction left unmatched.

This clonotype was counted many times. The DNA is omitted, as the CDR3 cannot be located on it reliably, and the CDR3 follows TCRdb's listing. This chain joins TRBV5-6 and TRBJ2-7; the table's D call of TRBD1 was not tested on the DNA. Germline V gene sequence: CDR1 SGHDT, CDR2 YYEEEE. The CDR3 adds up to 16 amino acids, both ends counted. The CDR3: CASSFGPGASSYEQYF.